Presented here are 11 T cell receptor beta chains from one specimen sequenced in a study of blood T cells in healthy people across ages (dated by TCRdb to 2014 to 2015). The library was obtained by 5' RACE. Sequencing took place on an Illumina HiSeq 2500. A second roughly 7 to 12 cycle PCR used a sample-barcoded 5' primer and a J-beta primer mix. Clones were called with MiXCR by TCRdb after fastp trimmed the public reads at Q25, and only in-frame beta chains were retained. Here each entry gathers all rows of one CDR3 protein and keeps the most common genes and DNA. For this sample there are about 1,000,000 distinct CDR3 sequences; roughly 45% appear just once. Of the sample, approximately 20% is held by the ten largest clones. Sequencing was done on a sample of blood. The receptors were sampled from a woman aged 55-69 years in good health.

The sample holds one count of this clonotype. This chain links TRBV29-1 with TRBJ2-1, with TRBD1 identical over 7 bases. The trim removed 4 bases at V and 2 bases at J, leaving 2 bases unmatched. This CDR3 is 13 amino acids long. Per germline, CDR1 SQVTM and CDR2 ANQGSEA. The CDR3 reads CSVVGGAYNEQFF. CDR3 nucleotides: TGCAGCGTTGTAGGGGGCGCCTACAATGAGCAGTTCTTC.

The rearrangement uses TRBV20-1 and TRBJ2-7; unclear D gene. Trimming shortened V by 0 bases and J by 4 bases, and 13 bases separated the two germline ends. The CDR3 has 14 amino acids. CDR1 is DFQATT and CDR2 is SNEGSKA in the germline V gene (reference sequence). The CDR3, as DNA: TGCAGTGCTAGAGAATCCGGGCCATCGTACGAGCAGTACTTC. Amino acids: CSARESGPSYEQYF.

The J gene is TRBJ2-3, the V gene TRBV2; D might be TRBD1 or TRBD2, each matching 5 bases. Germline V lookup: CDR1 SNHLY, CDR2 FYNNEI. Trimming left V 4 bases short and J 2 bases short, with 16 bases between. The CDR3 loop spans 16 amino acids. The DNA for the CDR3 is TGTGCCAGCAGTGGGGTTGGGACGGCTCTCACAGATACGCAGTATTTT. Translation: CASSGVGTALTDTQYF.

The chain combines TRBV5-1 with TRBJ2-5, with TRBD1 identical over 9 bases. Gene TRBJ2-7 matches the end of the DNA better, so the J call may be wrong. The CDR3 contains 16 residues. CDR1 and CDR2 from the germline V gene are SGHRS and YFSETQ. In DNA form, the CDR3 reads TGCGCCAGCAGCTTCACGGCCGGGACAGGGTCCCTCGAGCAGTACTTC. Its translation: CASSFTAGTGSLEQYF.

This clonotype was found a few times. The rearrangement joins TRBV4-2 to TRBJ2-1, with 7 nucleotides matching TRBD2. The V gene end was trimmed by 1 base and the J gene end by 6 bases; junction bases not matched to a gene: 21. CDR1 and CDR2 from the germline V gene are LGHNA and YNFKEQ. This CDR3 is 20 amino acids long. The DNA for the CDR3 is TGTGCCAGCAGCCAAGCGGGGGGAAGAGGGGCAAGGGCTTATCTCAATGAGCAGTTCTTC. It codes for CASSQAGGRGARAYLNEQFF.

The chain recombines TRBV6-5 with TRBJ2-4, with TRBD2 identical over 8 bases. The end of the DNA aligns better with TRBJ2-5, so the J call may be wrong. This CDR3 region has 16 residues. CDR1 and CDR2 (germline): MNHEY, SVGAGI. CDR3 residues: CASSHAGGELGETQYF. The CDR3 DNA is TGTGCCAGCAGTCACGCGGGGGGAGAGCTCGGGGAGACCCAGTACTTC.

In this sample, this clonotype turned up a few times. The chain has TRBV29-1 and TRBJ2-1; 9 nucleotides agree with TRBD2. This CDR3 comprises 13 residues. Germline V lookup: CDR1 SQVTM, CDR2 ANQGSEA. V gave up 6 bases and J gave up 5 bases; unmatched junction bases: 5. The CDR3, as DNA: TGCAGCGTGGGGACTAGCTTGGACAATGAGCAGTTCTTC. Amino acid sequence: CSVGTSLDNEQFF.

In this sample, this clonotype turned up a few times. The rearrangement uses TRBV7-9 and TRBJ2-2, with D tentatively TRBD2 (5 bases). Deletions cut 7 bases from V and 3 bases from J, with 15 bases between. This CDR3 comprises 15 residues. Germline V CDR1 and CDR2: SEHNR, FQNEAQ (reference sequence). CDR3 sequence reads: CASISGVSDTGELFF. CDR3 nucleotides: TGTGCCAGCATCTCCGGGGTTTCTGACACCGGGGAGCTGTTTTTT.

This clonotype was observed many times. Sequence at one end of the junction differs from germline and may be a read error. The chain links TRBV7-9 to TRBJ2-7; TRBD2 matches 9 bases. From germline, CDR1 is SEHNR and CDR2 FQNEAQ (reference sequence). The CDR3 length is 13 residues. CDR3 coding DNA: TGTGCCAGCAGCCTAGCGCGGGAGGGCGAGCAGTACTTC. It yields the protein CASSLAREGEQYF.

This sequence joins TRBV7-8 and TRBJ1-2; 8 nucleotides line up with TRBD1. This CDR3 has 13 amino acids. The ends lost 3 bases at V and 6 bases at J; junction bases unmatched: 3. Germline V gene lookup returns CDR1 SGHVS and CDR2 FQNEAQ. This CDR3 reads CASSFEDRDGYTF. CDR3 nucleotides: TGTGCCAGCAGCTTTGAGGACAGGGATGGCTACACCTTC.

J is TRBJ2-1 and V is TRBV20-1, with 8 bases fitting TRBD1. The CDR3 runs 16 residues. With V trimmed by 4 bases and J by 4 bases, 12 bases remained unmatched. Germline V gene data show CDR1 as DFQATT and CDR2 as SNEGSKA (reference sequence). CDR3 in DNA: TGCAGTGCTATCCGTCCCGGGACAGGCTCGTACAATGAGCAGTTCTTC. Amino acids: CSAIRPGTGSYNEQFF.